This T cell receptor beta chain was found in a study of identical twins. Study-wide findings and caveats: Out-of-frame alpha sequences common to twins were enriched for low generation probability. Fewer insertions marked abundant cord blood beta clonotypes; young adult naive trended weakly, memory not at all.

MiXCR, applied by TCRdb to the 5' RACE reads, yields one record per CDR3 protein. The sample holds around 1.7 million distinct CDR3 sequences, about 32% seen once. CDR3 size: 17 residues. V was pared by 3 bases and J by 7 bases, with 8 bases of the junction left unmatched. Germline-derived CDR1 and CDR2 are LGHNA and YNFKEQ. Points on this clonotype: The antigen is undetermined.

The clonotype originates from a newborn girl in good health. The sample consisted of cord blood. The chain is built from TRBV4-2 and TRBJ2-1; 14 bases match TRBD2. The CDR3, as DNA: TGTGCCAGCAGCCACACACTCGGGACTAGCGGGGGAAATGAGCAGTTCTTC. Translating it yields CASSHTLGTSGGNEQFF.